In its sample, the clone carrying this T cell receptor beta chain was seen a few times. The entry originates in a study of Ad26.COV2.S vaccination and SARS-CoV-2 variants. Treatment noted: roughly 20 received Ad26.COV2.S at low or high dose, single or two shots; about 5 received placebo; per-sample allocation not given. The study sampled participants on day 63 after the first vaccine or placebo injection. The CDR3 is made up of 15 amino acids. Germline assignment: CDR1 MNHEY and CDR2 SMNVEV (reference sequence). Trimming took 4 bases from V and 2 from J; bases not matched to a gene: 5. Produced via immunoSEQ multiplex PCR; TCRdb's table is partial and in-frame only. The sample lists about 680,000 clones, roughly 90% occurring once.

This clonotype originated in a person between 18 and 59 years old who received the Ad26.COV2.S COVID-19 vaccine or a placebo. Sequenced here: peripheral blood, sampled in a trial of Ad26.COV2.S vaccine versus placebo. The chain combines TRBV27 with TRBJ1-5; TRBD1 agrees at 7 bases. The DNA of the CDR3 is TGTGCCAGCAGTTCACAGGGGAGAGGCAATCAGCCCCAGCATTTT. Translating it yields CASSSQGRGNQPQHF.